A selection of T cell receptor beta chains follows, all from one sample in a study of T cells in localized non-small cell lung cancer. Sequenced by immunoSEQ multiplex PCR; TCRdb stores in-frame clones only, minus some. The sample gives over 45,000 clones, around three quarters of which show up once; about a sixth is in the top ten. The input for sequencing was peripheral blood, taken before any cancer treatment. These receptors were taken from a man between 35 and 75 years old with stage I squamous cell lung carcinoma. The CDR3 runs from the conserved cysteine through the conserved F or W. The D gene is left open where the match is weak. Clone size is stated in some rows and not others, as once, few, many or a class when expanded.

j_gene,d_gene,v_gene,abundance,CDR3nt,CDR3aa
TRBJ2-3,NA,TRBV18,NA,TGTGCCAGCTCCACACTCGAGGGGTCAGATACGCAGTATTTT,CASSTLEGSDTQYF
TRBJ2-2,TRBD2,TRBV7-6,NA,TGTGCCAGCAGCTTAGTTCCGGGGGGGCTTTCCACCGGGGAGCTGTTTTTT,CASSLVPGGLSTGELFF
TRBJ1-1,NA,TRBV7-7,NA,TGTGCTAGCAGCTCCCGACAGGACACTGAAGCTTTCTTT,CASSSRQDTEAFF
TRBJ2-4,TRBD1,TRBV9,once,TGTGCCAGCAGCAGGGACAGGGGTGACATTCAGTACTTC,CASSRDRGDIQYF
TRBJ2-5,NA,TRBV7-9,NA,TGTGCCAGCAGCTTAGGGCTCCTGTACCAAGAGACCCAGTACTTC,CASSLGLLYQETQYF
TRBJ1-3,NA,TRBV7-8,NA,TGTGCCAGCAGCTATGACTCCTCTGGAAACACCATATATTTT,CASSYDSSGNTIYF
TRBJ2-3,TRBD2,TRBV9,NA,TGTGCCAGCAGCGTAGTCGGGGGGGCCCGCACAGATACGCAGTATTTT,CASSVVGGARTDTQYF
TRBJ2-3,TRBD2,TRBV28,NA,TGTGCCAGCAGTTTAGTAACTAGCGGGGGGGGTCCAGATACGCAGTATTTT,CASSLVTSGGGPDTQYF
TRBJ1-2,NA,TRBV7-3,NA,TGTGCCAGCAGCCCAAGCCAGGGACTCAACTATGGCTACACCTTC,CASSPSQGLNYGYTF
TRBJ1-6,NA,TRBV19,NA,TGTGCCAGTAGTATTGGACGGGGGTCACCCCTCCACTTT,CASSIGRGSPLHF
TRBJ2-1,TRBD1,TRBV5-1,few,TGCGCCAGCAGCTCCCGGGACAGGGGGGACAATGAGCAGTTCTTC,CASSSRDRGDNEQFF
TRBJ2-3,NA,TRBV28,NA,TGTGCCAGCAGCCAGTATAGGGCAGATACGCAGTATTTT,CASSQYRADTQYF
TRBJ1-6,NA,TRBV18,few,TGTGCCAGCTCACCTATAGGGCTGGGGGGTGATTCACCCCTCCACTTT,CASSPIGLGGDSPLHF
TRBJ1-2,NA,TRBV29-1,once,TGCAGCGGGTTTTCGGGTAATGGCTACACCTTC,CSGFSGNGYTF
TRBJ1-5,NA,TRBV7-6,few,TGTGCCAGCAGCTTAGCGTCAGGGCTTAATCAGCCCCAGCATTTT,CASSLASGLNQPQHF
TRBJ2-6,NA,TRBV27,NA,TGTGCCAGCTCCAGTACAGGGAAGGCTGGGGCCAACGTCCTGACTTTC,CASSSTGKAGANVLTF
TRBJ2-7,TRBD1,TRBV10-3,NA,TGTGCCATCAGGGGGGACAGGGGTCCCTACGAGCAGTACTTC,CAIRGDRGPYEQYF
TRBJ2-5,NA,TRBV5-1,once,TGCGCCAGCAGCCCGGCCAACCAGAGGGAGACCCAGTACTTC,CASSPANQRETQYF
TRBJ2-7,NA,TRBV6-6,NA,TGTGCCAGCAGTTCTAACAGGGGAGGAGAGCAGTACTTC,CASSSNRGGEQYF
TRBJ1-5,NA,TRBV4-3,NA,TGCGCCAGCAGCCAAGGGGGTGGGCAGCCCCAGCATTTT,CASSQGGGQPQHF
TRBJ2-1,NA,TRBV27,NA,TGTGCCAGCAGTACGCAGGGAAGCTCCTACAATGAGCAGTTCTTC,CASSTQGSSYNEQFF
TRBJ2-4,NA,TRBV29-1,NA,TGCAGCGTTCCCTCAGATGGGGACATTCAGTACTTC,CSVPSDGDIQYF
TRBJ2-5,NA,TRBV20-1,NA,TGCAGTGCCAGGGCTGAGACCCAGTACTTC,CSARAETQYF
TRBJ1-4,NA,TRBV23-1,NA,TGCGCCAGCAGTCAACGAGCCCGCTCTCAGTGGGAAAAACTGTTTTTT,CASSQRARSQWEKLFF
TRBJ2-7,NA,TRBV4-3,NA,TGCGCCAGCAGCCATAGCTATACGAGCTCCTACGAGCAGTACTTC,CASSHSYTSSYEQYF
TRBJ1-1,NA,TRBV2,NA,TGTGCCAGCAGTTTGGGTGAGGGCACTGAAGCTTTCTTT,CASSLGEGTEAFF
TRBJ1-5,NA,TRBV6-1,NA,TGTGCCAGCATGCGGGGGATTTATAGCAATCAGCCCCAGCATTTT,CASMRGIYSNQPQHF